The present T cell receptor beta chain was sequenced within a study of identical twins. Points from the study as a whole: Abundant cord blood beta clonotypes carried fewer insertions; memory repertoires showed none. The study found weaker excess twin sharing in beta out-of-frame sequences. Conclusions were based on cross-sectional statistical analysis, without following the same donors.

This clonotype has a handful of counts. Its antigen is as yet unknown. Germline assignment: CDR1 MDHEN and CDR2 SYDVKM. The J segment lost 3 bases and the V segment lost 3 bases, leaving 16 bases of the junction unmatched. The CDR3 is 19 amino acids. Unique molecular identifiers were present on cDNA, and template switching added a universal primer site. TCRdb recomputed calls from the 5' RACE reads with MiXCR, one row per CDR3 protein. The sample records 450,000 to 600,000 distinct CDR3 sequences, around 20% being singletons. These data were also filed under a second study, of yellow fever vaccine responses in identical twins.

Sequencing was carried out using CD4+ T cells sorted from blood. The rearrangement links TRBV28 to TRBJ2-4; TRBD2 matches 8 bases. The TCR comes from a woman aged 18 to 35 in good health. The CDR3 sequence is CASSFFTGGPGLVKNIQYF. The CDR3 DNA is TGTGCCAGCAGTTTCTTTACGGGAGGGCCAGGGCTAGTCAAAAACATTCAGTACTTC.